Each of the 27 T cell receptor beta chains below was sequenced from the same sample in a study of cytomegalovirus exposure and HLA in healthy donors. In the PCR, 60 Vbeta and 13 Jbeta primers were used. The table came from immunoSEQ multiplex PCR; TCRdb's copy has only in-frame clones and leaves some out. This sample carries roughly 170,000 clones, 75% of them seen once, and the ten largest clones take approximately 2.3%. Sequencing input: PBMCs. These receptors originate from a female donor in good health and CMV-seronegative.

This clone was counted a few times. The chain has TRBV4-3 and TRBJ2-5; D is possibly TRBD2 (6 bases). V lost 0 bases to trimming and J lost 5 bases, with 13 bases between them. Germline lookup yields CDR1 LGHNA and CDR2 YSLEER. The CDR3 is 15 residues long. The CDR3 nucleotides are TGCGCCAGCAGCCAAGATCTCGGGAGCTATGAGACCCAGTACTTC. Amino acid sequence: CASSQDLGSYETQYF.

The chain carries TRBV7-2 and TRBJ2-4; D is perhaps TRBD2 (5 bases). The CDR3 consists of 16 residues. Trimming cost V 7 bases and J 4 bases, with 20 bases left between them. Germline V gene data show CDR1 as SGHTA and CDR2 as FQGNSA. The CDR3: CASTRIRRTQKNIQYF. The DNA of the CDR3 is TGTGCCAGCACCAGAATCCGGAGGACTCAAAAAAACATTCAGTACTTC.

The genes are TRBV6-6 and TRBJ2-3, with 12 positions matching TRBD2. The CDR3 has 14 amino acids. V lost 9 bases and J lost 5; bases outside the gene matches: 6. Looked up from germline, CDR1 is MNHNY and CDR2 is SVGAGI (reference sequence). The CDR3 region has the DNA TGTGCCAGTACGGGGGGACTAGCGGGAGATACGCAGTATTTT. It translates to CASTGGLAGDTQYF.

The chain is built from TRBV7-2 and TRBJ2-5, with 8 positions matching TRBD1. This CDR3 comprises 15 residues. Unmatched junction bases numbered 5, after V lost 4 bases and J lost 1 base. Germline V gene lookup returns CDR1 SGHTA and CDR2 FQGNSA. The CDR3 DNA follows: TGTGCCAGCAGCTCTCGGGACAGGATCCAAGAGACCCAGTACTTC. Amino acids: CASSSRDRIQETQYF.

The DNA for the CDR3 is TGTGCCATCAGTGATGAACAGGGCATGCACAATGAGCAGTTCTTC. This translates into CAISDEQGMHNEQFF. This chain uses TRBV10-3 with TRBJ2-1, with D possibly being TRBD1 (6 bases). The CDR3 loop spans 15 amino acids. Germline V gives CDR1 ENHRY, CDR2 SYGVKD. V dropped 3 bases and J dropped 5 bases, with 14 bases sitting between them.

The chain has TRBV5-1 and TRBJ2-1, with 8 bases fitting TRBD2. The CDR3 is 15 residues long. The J segment lost 4 bases and the V segment lost 3 bases, leaving 6 bases of the junction unmatched. The germline CDR1 and CDR2 sequences are SGHRS and YFSETQ. DNA of the CDR3: TGCGCCAGCAGCTCCGGACTAGCTGGGTACAATGAGCAGTTCTTC. Protein: CASSSGLAGYNEQFF.

This chain joins TRBV7-3 and TRBJ2-1, with 9 nucleotides matching TRBD2. In germline, CDR1 is SGHTA, CDR2 FQGTGA. V dropped 0 bases and J dropped 8; count of bases not matched to a gene: 14. The CDR3 is 18 residues long. CDR3 in amino acids: CASSLTSGSGRSVYEQFF. DNA of the CDR3: TGTGCCAGCAGCTTAACCTCCGGAAGCGGGAGGTCTGTCTATGAGCAGTTCTTC.

This chain joins TRBV27 and TRBJ2-5; TRBD1 agrees at 7 bases. The junction had 7 bases not matched to a gene; V was cut back by 2 bases and J by 1 base. The CDR3 loop spans 16 amino acids. The germline gives CDR1 MNHEY, CDR2 SMNVEV (reference sequence). The CDR3 reads CASSLLGTASQETQYF. The DNA of the CDR3 is TGTGCCAGCAGTTTACTTGGGACAGCCTCCCAAGAGACCCAGTACTTC.

This chain links TRBV5-8 with TRBJ1-2, with D uncertain. With 4 bases removed from V and 4 bases from J, the gap between germline ends came to 8 bases. The CDR3 has 12 amino acids. From germline, CDR1 is SGHTS and CDR2 YDEGEE. Written as DNA, the CDR3 is TGTGCCAGCAGCCCCAGGTCCTATGGCTACACCTTC. Its protein product is CASSPRSYGYTF.

The chain employs TRBV4-3 and TRBJ2-7; TRBD2 matches at 8 bases. Germline loops: CDR1 LGHNA, CDR2 YSLEER. CDR3 length: 15 amino acids. The J segment lost 2 bases and the V segment lost 3 bases, leaving 6 bases of the junction unmatched. The CDR3 DNA follows: TGCGCCAGCAGCCAGCGGCTAGCGGGTCCCTACGAGCAGTACTTC. It translates to CASSQRLAGPYEQYF.

V usage is TRBV7-2 and J usage is TRBJ1-5; D call uncertain. Trimming cost V 1 base and J 3 bases, with 13 bases left between them. This CDR3 has 16 residues. The germline gives CDR1 SGHTA, CDR2 FQGNSA. CDR3 residues: CASSLGPRLTNQPQHF. The CDR3 region has the DNA TGTGCCAGCAGCTTAGGGCCCAGGCTCACCAATCAGCCCCAGCATTTT.

The gene calls are TRBV10-1 and TRBJ1-2; no clear D gene. The germline V and J ends were trimmed by 0 bases and 5 bases, with 7 bases remaining between them. The germline CDR1 and CDR2 sequences are WNHNN and SYGVQD (reference sequence). The CDR3 sequence is 13 residues long. CDR3 nucleotides: TGCGCCAGCAGTGAGTCTACATCTTATGGCTACACCTTC. Translating it yields CASSESTSYGYTF.

This clone was seen just once. The chain has TRBV6-5 and TRBJ1-2; D is uncertain. Between the trimmed V and J ends, which lost 10 bases and 0 bases, there was a span of 9 bases. The germline gives CDR1 MNHEY, CDR2 SVGAGI. The CDR3 extends over 12 amino acids. CDR3 in amino acids: CATSRANYGYTF. DNA of the CDR3: TGTGCCACAAGTAGAGCTAACTATGGCTACACCTTC.

This clone appeared once. V and J are TRBV7-9 and TRBJ2-7; 9 nucleotides match TRBD1. This CDR3 has 15 amino acids. The junction had 11 bases not matched to a gene; V was cut back by 5 bases and J by 6 bases. CDR1 and CDR2 (germline): SEHNR, FQNEAQ (reference sequence). CDR3 sequence: CASSVTGTGKGEQYF. The CDR3 bases are TGTGCCAGCAGCGTTACCGGGACAGGGAAAGGCGAGCAGTACTTC.

The rearrangement joins TRBV6-5 to TRBJ1-5; 10 nucleotides align to TRBD1. The V segment lost 4 bases and the J segment 6 bases; nucleotides outside the gene matches: 6. Germline V gene data show CDR1 as MNHEY and CDR2 as SVGAGI. The CDR3 has 15 residues. CDR3 residues: CASSFRRTGGQPQHF. The CDR3 DNA is TGTGCCAGCAGTTTCAGACGGACAGGGGGTCAGCCCCAGCATTTT.

The J gene is TRBJ1-1, the V gene TRBV18, with 8 bases lining up with TRBD1. The CDR3 has 12 amino acids. Germline values: CDR1 KGHSH, CDR2 LQKENI. The V gene end was trimmed by 6 bases and the J gene end by 13 bases; junction bases not matched to a gene: 10. This CDR3 is CASSPSRTGFFF. CDR3 in DNA: TGTGCCAGCTCCCCCAGCCGGACAGGGTTTTTCTTT.

The CDR3 DNA is TGTGCCAGCAGCTTATCCGGGACAGGTCTTTACGAGCAGTACTTC. It translates to CASSLSGTGLYEQYF. This chain links TRBV5-8 with TRBJ2-7; 8 positions match TRBD1. Unmatched junction bases numbered 8, after V lost 2 bases and J lost 4 bases. The CDR3 length is 15 residues. Germline lookup yields CDR1 SGHTS and CDR2 YDEGEE.

Ten or more counts support this clone. The chain carries TRBV11-2 and TRBJ1-2; D call uncertain. V was shortened by 2 bases and J by 7 bases, with 5 bases between the two germline ends. Germline V gives CDR1 SGHAT, CDR2 FQNNGV. CDR3 size: 11 residues. Here the CDR3 DNA reads TGTGCCAGCAGCTTATTGAGTGGCTACACCTTC. The encoded protein is CASSLLSGYTF.

A word on this clone: Additional DNA sequences in this sample encode the identical CDR3. This rearrangement joins TRBV6-1 to TRBJ2-1; 11 bases are a match to TRBD2. CDR1 is MNHNS, CDR2 SASEGT, per germline. J gave up 7 bases and V 3 bases, and 2 bases lay outside the gene matches. The CDR3 consists of 14 residues. The CDR3 bases are TGTGCCAGCAGTGAGGGACTAGCGGTGAATGAGCAGTTCTTC. Its translation is CASSEGLAVNEQFF.

The V and J genes are TRBV15 and TRBJ1-6; D might be TRBD1 (5 bases). V lost 3 bases and J 0 bases, leaving 12 bases between the germline ends. Germline V lookup: CDR1 LNHNV, CDR2 YYDKDF (reference sequence). This CDR3 region has 17 residues. The CDR3 is CATSRGGVNSYNSPLHF. CDR3 DNA: TGTGCCACCAGCAGGGGAGGGGTTAACTCCTATAATTCACCCCTCCACTTT.

V gene TRBV6-6 combines with J gene TRBJ2-7, with D perhaps matching TRBD1 (6 bases). V was trimmed by 6 bases and J by 1 base, leaving 16 bases between them. The CDR3 is 15 residues long. In germline, CDR1 is MNHNY, CDR2 SVGAGI (reference sequence). The CDR3: CASRLLRQESYEQYF. CDR3 DNA sequence: TGTGCCAGCAGACTCCTAAGACAGGAATCCTACGAGCAGTACTTC.

V usage is TRBV4-1 and J usage is TRBJ1-1; TRBD1 matches at 9 bases. V shed 4 bases and J 1 base; nucleotides not matched to a gene: 1. CDR1 is MGHRA and CDR2 is YSYEKL in the germline V gene. The CDR3 is 14 residues long. The CDR3 region has the DNA TGCGCCAGCAGCCGGGGACAGGGGAACACTGAAGCTTTCTTT. Its protein product is CASSRGQGNTEAFF.

The chain carries TRBV6-5 and TRBJ2-1; 8 nucleotides match TRBD1. The V and J ends lost 5 bases and 7 bases, in that order; junction bases with no gene match: 10. The CDR3 totals 15 residues. Germline CDR1 is MNHEY and CDR2 is SVGAGI. CDR3 region: CASSRDRSLQNEQFF. The CDR3 DNA sequence: TGTGCCAGCAGTCGGGACAGGAGTCTTCAAAATGAGCAGTTCTTC.

A note on this clone: Other DNA sequences in the sample encode the same CDR3. The CDR3: CASSVVGGEQYF. The CDR3 DNA reads TGTGCCAGCAGCGTAGTAGGAGGGGAGCAGTACTTC. The chain is built from TRBV9 and TRBJ2-7, with D possibly being TRBD2 (6 bases). The germline CDR1 and CDR2 sequences are SGDLS and YYNGEE. This CDR3 contains 12 residues. V was clipped by 0 bases and J by 7 bases, with 8 bases between them.

As to this clone: Other DNA variants within this sample encode the same CDR3. The chain has TRBV6-5 and TRBJ1-1, with D unclear. The CDR3 length is 14 residues. CDR1 is MNHEY and CDR2 is SVGAGI in the germline V gene. The V end was cut by 2 bases, the J end by 1 base, with 8 bases between. CDR3 nucleotide sequence: TGTGCCAGCAGTTACGGGAGCCGGAACACTGAAGCTTTCTTT. Translation gives CASSYGSRNTEAFF.

The rearrangement joins TRBV2 to TRBJ2-1; 9 positions match TRBD2. Trimming removed 6 bases from V and 12 bases from J; junction bases left unmatched: 18. CDR3 length: 16 residues. CDR1 SNHLY and CDR2 FYNNEI come from the germline V gene. The CDR3 DNA reads as TGTGCCAGCAGGTCCCAGATAGCGGGAGACGAAAGGGGGCAGTTCTTC. Protein sequence: CASRSQIAGDERGQFF.

This clone has a handful of counts. J is TRBJ1-1 and V is TRBV6-6; TRBD1 might be the D (6 bases). Trimming removed 6 bases at V and 1 base at J, with 15 bases between. The germline V gene encodes CDR1 MNHNY and CDR2 SVGAGI (reference sequence). The CDR3 consists of 15 residues. The CDR3 DNA sequence: TGTGCCAGCAGCCACCTCCGAGGGGGGAACACTGAAGCTTTCTTT. Encoded protein: CASSHLRGGNTEAFF.